This is a list of T cell receptor beta chains from one sample in a study of T cells in Graves' hyperthyroidism and ophthalmopathy. One entry per CDR3 protein, called by TCRdb with MiXCR from the multiplex PCR reads. The sample includes roughly 290,000 distinct CDR3 sequences, roughly an eighth of them seen just once. Sequenced sample: blood. The receptors were sampled from a woman in her 40s with Graves' hyperthyroidism. Both conserved end residues are part of each CDR3. Each record gives: V gene, J gene, clone size, CDR3 protein. Clone sizes are given selectively: once, few, many, or a class where the clone is expanded.

TRBV20-1	TRBJ1-2	many	CSASWTGDEGYTF
TRBV5-5	TRBJ1-2	-	CASSLRGGKGYTF
TRBV10-3	TRBJ2-1	few	CAISEGVAKSSYNEQFF
TRBV27	TRBJ2-2	-	CASSPSLGATGELFF
TRBV12-3/TRBV12-4	TRBJ1-3	many	CASSFRPSSGNTIYF
TRBV3-1	TRBJ2-7	many	CASSSTGPYEQYF
TRBV3-1	TRBJ1-2	many	CASSQDGTRGYTF
TRBV27	TRBJ1-5	many	CASSLSQGQSSPQHF
TRBV10-3	TRBJ2-1	many	CAISGGLAGSNEQFF
TRBV11-2	TRBJ2-5	many	CASSRTGGETQYF
TRBV5-5	TRBJ2-7	many	CASSLTDEQYF
TRBV12-3/TRBV12-4	TRBJ2-1	-	CASSRTGGYNEQFF
TRBV20-1	TRBJ1-2	-	CSARDQGRGDYGYTF
TRBV11-2	TRBJ2-1	many	CASSFLAGGRNEQFF
TRBV2	TRBJ1-2	-	CASSPGFGYTF
TRBV10-3	TRBJ1-1	many	CATGSIGGVGAFF
TRBV3-1	TRBJ2-5	many	CASSTTGTSGKRETQYF